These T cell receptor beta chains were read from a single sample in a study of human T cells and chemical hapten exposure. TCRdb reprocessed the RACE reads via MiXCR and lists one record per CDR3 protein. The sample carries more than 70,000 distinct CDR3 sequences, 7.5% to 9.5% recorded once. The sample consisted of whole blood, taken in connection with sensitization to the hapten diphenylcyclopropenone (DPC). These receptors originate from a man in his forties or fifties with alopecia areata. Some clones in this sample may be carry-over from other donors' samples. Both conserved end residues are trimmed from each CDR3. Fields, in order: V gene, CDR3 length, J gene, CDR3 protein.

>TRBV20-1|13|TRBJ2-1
SAIHASGSKIEQF
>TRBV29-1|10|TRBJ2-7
SAKDGPYEQY
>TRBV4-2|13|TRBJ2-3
ASSQGDSSTDTQY
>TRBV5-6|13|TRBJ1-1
ASSWTGTENTEAF
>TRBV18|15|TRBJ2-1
ASSSGLAGGRFNEQF
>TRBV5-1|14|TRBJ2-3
ASSSAWGGTSDTQY
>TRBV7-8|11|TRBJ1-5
ASSFGGDQPQH
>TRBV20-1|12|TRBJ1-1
SAGTGGSYTEAF
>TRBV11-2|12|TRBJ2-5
ASSIAGGQETQY
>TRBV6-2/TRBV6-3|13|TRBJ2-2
ASSYFGQGTGELF
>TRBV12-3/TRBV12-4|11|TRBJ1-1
ASSLTGNTEAF
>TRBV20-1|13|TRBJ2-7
SARGQGGTSYEQY
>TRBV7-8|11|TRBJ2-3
ASRKGWYDTQY
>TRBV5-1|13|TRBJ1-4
ASSLETGFGEKLF
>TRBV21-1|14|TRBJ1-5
ASSKEEGMFNQPQH
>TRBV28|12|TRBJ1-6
ASGRVSYNSPLH
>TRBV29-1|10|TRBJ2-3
SVEVSTDTQY
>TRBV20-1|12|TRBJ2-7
SARDREGGYEQY
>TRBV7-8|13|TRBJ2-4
ASSLPQGTKNIQY
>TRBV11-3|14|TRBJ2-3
ASSPPGQGGTDKQY
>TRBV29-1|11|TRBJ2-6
SATGQGGSVLT
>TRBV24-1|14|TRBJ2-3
ATSESHPALGDTQY
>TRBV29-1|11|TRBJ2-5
SVVQGSLETQY
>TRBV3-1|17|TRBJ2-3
ASSQEPASGWTSTDTQY
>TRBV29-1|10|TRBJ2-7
SVNGLASEQY
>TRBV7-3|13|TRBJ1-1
ASSWSGTGNTEAF
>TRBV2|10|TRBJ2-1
ASRIFNNEQF
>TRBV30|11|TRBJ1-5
AWSGQDNQPQH
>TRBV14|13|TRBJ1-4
ASSRGVAANEKLF
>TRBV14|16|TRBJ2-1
ASSPIPGLAGGGNEQF
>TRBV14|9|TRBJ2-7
ASSRLYEQY
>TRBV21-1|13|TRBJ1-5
ASSNRVRLDQPQH
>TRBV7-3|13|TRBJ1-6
ASSLNGRGLSPLH
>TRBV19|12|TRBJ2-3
ASNPTGGTDTQY
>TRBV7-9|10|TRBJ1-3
ASSLVGNTIY
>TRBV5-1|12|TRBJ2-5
ASSLDRAWETQY
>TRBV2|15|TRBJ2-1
ASSESLASGSINEQF
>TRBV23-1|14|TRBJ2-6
ASTPLINSGANVLT
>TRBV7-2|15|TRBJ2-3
ATELNTGGPRTDTQY
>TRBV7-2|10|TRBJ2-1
ASSLVHNEQF
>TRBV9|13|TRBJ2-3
ASSVDGQFTDTQY
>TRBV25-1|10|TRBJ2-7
ASRAASYEQY
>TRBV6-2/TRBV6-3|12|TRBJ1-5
ASSNDRGNQPQH
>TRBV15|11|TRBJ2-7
ATSNRVTYEQY
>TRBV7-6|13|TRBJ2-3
ASSLGDRGIDTQY
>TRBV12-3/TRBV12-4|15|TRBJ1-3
ASSLWTGGISGNTIY
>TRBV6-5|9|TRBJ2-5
ASSRGVTQY
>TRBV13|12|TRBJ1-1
ASSPWDMNTEAF
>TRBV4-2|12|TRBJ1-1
ASSQEEGGTEAF
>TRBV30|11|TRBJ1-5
AWSTGLNQPQH
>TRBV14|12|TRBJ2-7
ASSQPQGSYEQY
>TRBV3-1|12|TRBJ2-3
ASSQATGTDTQY
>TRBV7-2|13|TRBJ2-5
ASSLGGGFEETQY
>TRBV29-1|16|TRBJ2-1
SAPSGTSLFSSYNEQF
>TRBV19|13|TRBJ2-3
ASSMGQGITDTQY
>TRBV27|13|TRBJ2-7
ASSLSGRGSYEQY
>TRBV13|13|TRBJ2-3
ASSLQGENPDTQY